What follows is one T cell receptor beta chain and its context. The antigen is not known. All the donors were Caucasian adults who lived in Nashville, Tennessee. CD45RA+ naive and CD45RA-negative memory subsets were separated from CD4+ cells. Data came from immunoSEQ multiplex PCR; TCRdb stores just in-frame clones and leaves some out. The sample lists about 1.5 million clones, approximately 96% seen once, with about 1.2% in the top ten. Trimming removed 5 bases from V and 9 bases from J; junction bases left unmatched: 14. The CDR3 runs to 15 residues. CDR1 and CDR2 from the germline V gene are SQVTM and ANQGSEA. The sample originates from a study of shared clonotypes between healthy human individuals. The study, taken as a whole, reports: Unshared clonotypes carried lower generation probabilities than those common to all four donors. The genetic and exposure-history diversity represented was limited by few donors.

The genes are TRBV29-1 and TRBJ2-1; TRBD2 matches 9 bases. This sequence was found in a man younger than 45 in good health. The sample taken for sequencing was naive CD4+ T cells sorted from blood. The subset was: CD45RA+ positively selected. The CDR3 sequence: CSVKLAGAGVGEQFF. The DNA for the CDR3 is TGCAGCGTTAAGTTAGCGGGAGCCGGGGTAGGTGAGCAGTTCTTC.